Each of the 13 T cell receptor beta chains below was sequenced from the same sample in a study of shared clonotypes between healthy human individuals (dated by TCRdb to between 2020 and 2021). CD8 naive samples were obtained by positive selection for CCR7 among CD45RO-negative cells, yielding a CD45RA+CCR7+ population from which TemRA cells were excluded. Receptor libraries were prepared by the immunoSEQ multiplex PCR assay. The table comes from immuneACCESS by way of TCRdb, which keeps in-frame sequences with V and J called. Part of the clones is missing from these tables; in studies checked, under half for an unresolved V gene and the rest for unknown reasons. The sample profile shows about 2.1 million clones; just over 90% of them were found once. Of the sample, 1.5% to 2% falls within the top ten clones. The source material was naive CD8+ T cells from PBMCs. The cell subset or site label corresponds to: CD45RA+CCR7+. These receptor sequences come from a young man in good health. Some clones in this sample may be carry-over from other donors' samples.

CDR3 loop: CASSSTGQEAYEQYF. The CDR3 region has the DNA TGTGCCAGCAGTTCAACGGGACAGGAGGCCTACGAGCAGTACTTC. V is TRBV27 and J is TRBJ2-7; TRBD1 matches at 8 bases. The CDR3 is 15 amino acids. V shed 4 bases and J 2 bases; nucleotides not matched to a gene: 7. CDR1 is MNHEY and CDR2 is SMNVEV in the germline V gene (reference sequence).

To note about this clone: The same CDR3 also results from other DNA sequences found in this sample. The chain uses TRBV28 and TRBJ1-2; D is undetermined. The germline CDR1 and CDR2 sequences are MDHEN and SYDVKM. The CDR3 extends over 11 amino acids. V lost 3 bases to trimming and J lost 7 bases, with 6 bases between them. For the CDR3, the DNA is TGTGCCAGCAGTTTGGGAGTTGGCTACACCTTC. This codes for CASSLGVGYTF.

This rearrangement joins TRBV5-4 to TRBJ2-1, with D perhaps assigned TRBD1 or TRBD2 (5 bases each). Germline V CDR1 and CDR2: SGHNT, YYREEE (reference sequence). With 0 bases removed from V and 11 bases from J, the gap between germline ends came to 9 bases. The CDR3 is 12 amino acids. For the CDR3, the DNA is TGTGCCAGCAGCTTGGGGGACGCCCAGCAGTTCTTC. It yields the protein CASSLGDAQQFF.

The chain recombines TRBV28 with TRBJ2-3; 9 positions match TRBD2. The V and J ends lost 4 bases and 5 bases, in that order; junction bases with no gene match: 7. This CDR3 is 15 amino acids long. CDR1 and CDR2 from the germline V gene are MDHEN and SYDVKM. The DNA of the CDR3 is TGTGCCAGCAGTTCAGCGGGAGGTTTCGTAGATACGCAGTATTTT. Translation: CASSSAGGFVDTQYF.

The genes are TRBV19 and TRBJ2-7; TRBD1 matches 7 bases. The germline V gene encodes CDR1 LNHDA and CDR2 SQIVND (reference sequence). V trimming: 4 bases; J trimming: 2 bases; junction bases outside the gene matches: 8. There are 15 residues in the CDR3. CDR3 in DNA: TGTGCCAGTAGTACCTGGGACAGCGTTACCTACGAGCAGTACTTC. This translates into CASSTWDSVTYEQYF.

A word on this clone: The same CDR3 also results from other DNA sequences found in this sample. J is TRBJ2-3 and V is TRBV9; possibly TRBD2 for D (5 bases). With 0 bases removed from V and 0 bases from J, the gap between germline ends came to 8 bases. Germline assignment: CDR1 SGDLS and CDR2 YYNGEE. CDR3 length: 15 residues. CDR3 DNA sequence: TGTGCCAGCAGCGTAGTAGGGAGCAGCACAGATACGCAGTATTTT. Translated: CASSVVGSSTDTQYF. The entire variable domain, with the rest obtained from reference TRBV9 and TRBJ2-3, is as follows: DSGVTQTPKHLITATGQRVTLRCSPRSGDLSVYWYQQSLDQGLQFLIQYYNGEERAKGNILERFSAQQFPDLHSELNLSSLELGDSALYFCASSVVGSSTDTQYFGPGTRLTVL.

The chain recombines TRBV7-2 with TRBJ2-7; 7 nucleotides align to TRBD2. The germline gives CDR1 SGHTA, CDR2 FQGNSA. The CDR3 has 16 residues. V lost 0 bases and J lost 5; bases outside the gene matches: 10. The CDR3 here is CASSLAGGSVINEQYF. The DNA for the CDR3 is TGTGCCAGCAGCTTAGCGGGGGGGTCTGTCATTAACGAGCAGTACTTC.

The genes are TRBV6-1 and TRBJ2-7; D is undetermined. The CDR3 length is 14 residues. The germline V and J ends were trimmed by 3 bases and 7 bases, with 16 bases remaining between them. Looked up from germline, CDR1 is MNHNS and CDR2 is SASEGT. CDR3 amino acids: CASSEDGYLLEQYF. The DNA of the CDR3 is TGTGCCAGCAGTGAGGACGGATACCTACTGGAGCAGTACTTC.

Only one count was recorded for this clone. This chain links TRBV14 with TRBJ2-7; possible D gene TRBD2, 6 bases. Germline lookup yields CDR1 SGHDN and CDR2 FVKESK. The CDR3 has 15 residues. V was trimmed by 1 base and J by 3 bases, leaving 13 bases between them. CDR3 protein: CASSQVRGTFYEQYF. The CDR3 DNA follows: TGTGCCAGCAGCCAAGTACGCGGGACCTTCTACGAGCAGTACTTC.

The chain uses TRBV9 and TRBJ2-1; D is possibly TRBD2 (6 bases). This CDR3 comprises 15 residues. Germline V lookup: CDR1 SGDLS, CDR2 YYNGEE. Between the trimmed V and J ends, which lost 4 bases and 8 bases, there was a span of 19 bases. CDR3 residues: CASSMGLGEFDEQFF. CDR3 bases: TGTGCCAGCAGCATGGGACTCGGGGAGTTCGATGAGCAGTTCTTC.

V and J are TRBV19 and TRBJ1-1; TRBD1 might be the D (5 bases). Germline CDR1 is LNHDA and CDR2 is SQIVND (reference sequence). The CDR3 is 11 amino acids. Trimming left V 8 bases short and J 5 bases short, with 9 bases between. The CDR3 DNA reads TGTGCCAGTGGAGACAGAACTGAAGCTTTCTTT. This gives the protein CASGDRTEAFF.

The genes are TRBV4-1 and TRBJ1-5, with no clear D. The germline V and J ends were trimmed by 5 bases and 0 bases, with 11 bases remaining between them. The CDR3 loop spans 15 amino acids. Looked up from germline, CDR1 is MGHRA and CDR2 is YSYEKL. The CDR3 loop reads CASSEIDNSNQPQHF. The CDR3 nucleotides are TGCGCCAGCAGCGAAATAGACAATAGCAATCAGCCCCAGCATTTT.

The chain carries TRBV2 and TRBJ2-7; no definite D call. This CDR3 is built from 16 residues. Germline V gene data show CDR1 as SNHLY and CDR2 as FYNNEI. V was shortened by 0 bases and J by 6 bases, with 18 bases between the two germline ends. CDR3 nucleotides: TGTGCCAGCAGTGAAGCGACGGCAGGAGATAGTCGCGAGCAGTACTTC. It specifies CASSEATAGDSREQYF.